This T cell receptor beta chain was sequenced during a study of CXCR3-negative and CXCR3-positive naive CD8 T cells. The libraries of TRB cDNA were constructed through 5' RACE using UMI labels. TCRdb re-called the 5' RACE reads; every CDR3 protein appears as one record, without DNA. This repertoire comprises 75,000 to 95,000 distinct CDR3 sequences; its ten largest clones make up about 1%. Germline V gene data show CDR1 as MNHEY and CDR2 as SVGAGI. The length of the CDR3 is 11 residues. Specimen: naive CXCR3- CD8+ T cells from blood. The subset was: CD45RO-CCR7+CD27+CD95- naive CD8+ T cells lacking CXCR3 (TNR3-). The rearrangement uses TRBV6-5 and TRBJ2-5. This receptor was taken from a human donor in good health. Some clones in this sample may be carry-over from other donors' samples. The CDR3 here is CASSAQETQYF.